What follows are 32 T cell receptor beta chains derived from one specimen sequenced in a study of response to subunit inactivated influenza vaccine. TCRdb called the RT-PCR reads again in MiXCR, with one record for every CDR3 protein. The table has about 500,000 distinct CDR3 sequences, approximately 17% seen once; the top ten hold roughly 3.1%. Sequenced material: CD4+ T cells sorted from PBMCs, taken around 25 months after vaccination. These receptors all stem from a man in his fifties or sixties who received an inactivated influenza vaccine.

This clonotype was counted a single time. The V and J genes are TRBV10-3 and TRBJ1-2; D is undetermined. The ends were cut back, 0 bases at V and 2 bases at J, with 10 bases in the middle. Germline lookup yields CDR1 ENHRY and CDR2 SYGVKD. The CDR3 covers 15 residues. The CDR3: CAISESATPNYGYTF. The CDR3 region has the DNA TGTGCCATCAGTGAGTCGGCCACCCCGAACTATGGCTACACCTTC.

The chain uses TRBV11-1 and TRBJ2-5; the match to TRBD1 covers 7 bases. Germline V gives CDR1 SGHAT, CDR2 FQDESV (reference sequence). CDR3 length equals 12 residues. J was trimmed by 6 bases and V by 4 bases; bases with no gene match: 2. The CDR3 here is CASSSQGKTQYF. The CDR3 DNA reads as TGTGCCAGCAGCTCACAGGGGAAGACCCAGTACTTC. The entire variable domain, with the rest obtained from reference TRBV11-1 and TRBJ2-5, is as follows: EAEVAQSPRYKITEKSQAVAFWCDPISGHATLYWYRQILGQGPELLVQFQDESVVDDSQLPKDRFSAERLKGVDSTLKIQPAELGDSAMYLCASSSQGKTQYFGPGTRLLVL.

The chain is built from TRBV2 and TRBJ1-6; D might be TRBD1 (5 bases). V lost 2 bases, J lost 10 bases, and 18 bases lay in between. Germline assignment: CDR1 SNHLY and CDR2 FYNNEI. The CDR3 loop spans 16 amino acids. The CDR3 here is CASSENPPDSGSPLHF. Here the CDR3 DNA reads TGTGCCAGCAGTGAAAATCCCCCAGACAGCGGGTCACCCCTCCACTTT.

This CDR3 reads CATSDPGQQETQYF. The CDR3 nucleotides read TGTGCCACCAGTGACCCCGGACAGCAAGAGACCCAGTACTTC. The rearrangement links TRBV24-1 to TRBJ2-5; a weak D match, TRBD1 (6 bases). With 4 bases removed from V and 2 bases from J, the gap between germline ends came to 10 bases. CDR1 and CDR2 from the germline V gene are KGHDR and SFDVKD. The CDR3 extends over 14 amino acids.

This clonotype has just a few counts. The V call is TRBV5-1, the J call TRBJ1-1, with D possibly TRBD1 on 5 matching bases. The V gene's germline CDR1 is SGHRS and CDR2 YFSETQ. The CDR3 is 17 residues long. Trimming left V 0 bases short and J 5 bases short, with 20 bases between. The CDR3 region has the DNA TGCGCCAGCAGCTTGGACCCCGCGTCGCCAGGGAAAACTGAAGCTTTCTTT. Its protein is CASSLDPASPGKTEAFF.

The chain combines TRBV6-5 with TRBJ2-7; 12 positions match TRBD2. V dropped 4 bases and J dropped 6; count of bases not matched to a gene: 13. The CDR3 spans 17 residues. CDR1 and CDR2 from the germline V gene are MNHEY and SVGAGI. The chain's CDR3 is CASSSPRTSGTPGEQYF. The CDR3 DNA reads as TGTGCCAGCAGTTCACCCCGGACTAGCGGGACCCCCGGCGAGCAGTACTTC.

This clonotype was seen only a few times. The rearrangement uses TRBV6-2 or TRBV6-3 and TRBJ2-7, with 8 bases lining up with TRBD2. The V and J ends lost 5 bases and 2 bases, in that order; junction bases with no gene match: 5. The CDR3 has 14 amino acids. From germline, CDR1 is MNHEY and CDR2 SVGEGT. CDR3 protein: CASSLRRGAYEQYF. The CDR3 DNA reads as TGTGCCAGCAGTCTGAGGCGGGGGGCCTACGAGCAGTACTTC.

This chain joins TRBV6-1 and TRBJ2-7, with 10 bases matching TRBD2. V shed 4 bases and J 2 bases; nucleotides not matched to a gene: 11. The length of the CDR3 is 17 residues. Per the germline V gene, CDR1 is MNHNS and CDR2 is SASEGT. This CDR3 is CASSGPLAGGRTYEQYF. In DNA, the CDR3 is TGTGCCAGCAGTGGGCCCTTAGCGGGGGGCCGGACCTACGAGCAGTACTTC.

The chain has TRBV29-1 and TRBJ1-2; D is unclear. Germline CDR1 SQVTM, CDR2 ANQGSEA. The CDR3 extends over 12 amino acids. Trimming took 0 bases from V and 13 from J, leaving 15 bases between them. The chain's CDR3 is CSVEDLGISPTF. For the CDR3, the DNA is TGCAGCGTTGAAGATCTGGGCATCAGTCCCACCTTC.

The chain uses TRBV10-3 and TRBJ2-3; D is possibly TRBD1 (5 bases). The V end was cut by 3 bases, the J end by 4 bases, with 14 bases between. The CDR3 length is 15 residues. CDR1 and CDR2 from the germline V gene are ENHRY and SYGVKD. CDR3 residues: CAISDGAGFPDTQYF. In nucleotides, the CDR3 is TGTGCCATCAGTGATGGTGCAGGGTTCCCAGATACGCAGTATTTT.

This sequence joins TRBV30 and TRBJ2-4; D remains ambiguous. V lost 3 bases and J 6 bases, leaving 15 bases between the germline ends. Looked up from germline, CDR1 is GTSNPN and CDR2 is SVGIG (reference sequence). The CDR3 loop spans 14 amino acids. The CDR3 loop is CAWRKPGMGNIQYF. The DNA of the CDR3 is TGTGCCTGGAGAAAACCAGGCATGGGAAACATTCAGTACTTC.

The CDR3 loop is CASSPGLAGELFF. The CDR3 DNA follows: TGTGCCAGCAGCCCGGGTCTGGCCGGGGAGCTGTTTTTT. V usage is TRBV6-2 or TRBV6-3 and J usage is TRBJ2-2, with D unresolved. CDR1 and CDR2 (germline): MNHEY, SVGEGT. V dropped 6 bases and J dropped 6 bases, with 11 bases sitting between them. This CDR3 has 13 residues.

The gene calls are TRBV7-9 and TRBJ2-5, with 11 bases aligning to TRBD1. The CDR3 consists of 16 residues. Germline CDR1 reads SEHNR; CDR2 reads FQNEAQ (reference sequence). The J segment lost 4 bases and the V segment lost 6 bases, leaving 10 bases of the junction unmatched. For the CDR3, the DNA is TGTGCCAGCAGTCCGGACAGGGGGCCTTCGGGAGAGACCCAGTACTTC. It specifies CASSPDRGPSGETQYF.

The rearrangement uses TRBV7-2 and TRBJ2-7; no clear D gene. Trimming cost V 0 bases and J 0 bases, with 6 bases left between them. CDR1 is SGHTA, CDR2 FQGNSA, per germline. This CDR3 comprises 14 residues. The CDR3 sequence is CASSLAAASYEQYF. Written as DNA, the CDR3 is TGTGCCAGCAGCTTAGCGGCGGCCTCCTACGAGCAGTACTTC.

The chain couples TRBV28 to TRBJ2-7; D is undetermined. CDR1 is MDHEN, CDR2 SYDVKM, per germline. Trimming took off 10 bases at V and 1 base at J, with 14 bases between the two ends. The CDR3 is 13 amino acids. CDR3 amino acids: CATPAILSYEQYF. CDR3 bases: TGTGCCACCCCAGCGATCCTGTCCTACGAGCAGTACTTC.

This clonotype was seen only a few times. One end of the junction is discordant with germline, which a read error may explain. The chain links TRBV4-3 to TRBJ1-2; D is ambiguous. The germline CDR1 and CDR2 sequences are LGHNA and YSLEER. The CDR3 has 12 residues. This chain's CDR3 is CASSQDGRGYTF. CDR3 coding DNA: TGTGCCAGCAGCCAAGATGGCCGGGGCTACACCTTC.

Many counts were recorded for this clonotype. This chain uses TRBV21-1 with TRBJ2-1; TRBD2, the table's D call, was not compared with the DNA. TRBV21-1 represents a pseudogene. This CDR3 region has 16 residues. CDR3 sequence reads: CASSTSGRYSYNEQFF. The CDR3 DNA sequence: TGTGCCAGCAGCACTAGCGGGAGGTACTCCTACAATGAGCAGTTCTTC.

This clonotype was found a few times. The J gene is TRBJ2-3, the V gene TRBV20-1; 12 positions match TRBD2. The CDR3 sequence is 15 residues long. The J segment lost 3 bases and the V segment lost 3 bases, leaving 4 bases of the junction unmatched. Germline V CDR1 and CDR2: DFQATT, SNEGSKA (reference sequence). CDR3 sequence reads: CSASASGRATDTQYF. CDR3 DNA: TGCAGTGCTAGCGCTAGCGGGAGGGCTACAGATACGCAGTATTTT.

The chain couples TRBV11-2 to TRBJ2-1; 8 positions agree with TRBD2. The germline gives CDR1 SGHAT, CDR2 FQNNGV. The CDR3 length is 18 residues. The ends lost 2 bases at V and 8 bases at J; junction bases unmatched: 17. For the CDR3, the DNA is TGTGCCAGCAGCTTAATACTGCCATTAACGGGAGGGGTCCATGAGCAGTTCTTC. Translated, it gives CASSLILPLTGGVHEQFF.

The table lists this clonotype with a few counts. V usage is TRBV27 and J usage is TRBJ2-7; TRBD2 agrees at 11 bases. The ends lost 6 bases at V and 4 bases at J; junction bases unmatched: 5. The CDR3 spans 14 residues. CDR1 and CDR2 from the germline V gene are MNHEY and SMNVEV (reference sequence). This CDR3 is CASSHLAGGYEQYF. CDR3 nucleotides: TGTGCCAGCAGCCATCTAGCGGGAGGTTACGAGCAGTACTTC.

The J gene is TRBJ2-4, the V gene TRBV11-2; 8 bases match TRBD1. CDR3 length: 15 amino acids. Germline V CDR1 and CDR2: SGHAT, FQNNGV. J was trimmed by 6 bases and V by 1 base; bases with no gene match: 5. The CDR3 is CASSLGPGGGNIQYF. CDR3 nucleotide sequence: TGTGCCAGCAGCTTAGGGCCAGGGGGCGGAAACATTCAGTACTTC.

This clonotype was observed a few times. The chain couples TRBV10-3 to TRBJ2-7; D gene ambiguous. V was trimmed by 1 base and J by 5 bases, leaving 6 bases between them. CDR1 ENHRY and CDR2 SYGVKD come from the germline V gene. The CDR3 loop spans 12 amino acids. CDR3 sequence: CAISEFLDEQYF. CDR3 sequence (DNA): TGTGCCATCAGTGAGTTTCTGGACGAGCAGTACTTC.

This clonotype occurred a few times. The gene calls are TRBV4-1 and TRBJ1-5, with TRBD1 matching over 9 bases. The CDR3 spans 16 residues. CDR1 is MGHRA, CDR2 YSYEKL, per germline. V dropped 3 bases and J dropped 6; count of bases not matched to a gene: 9. This CDR3 is CASSQTGTGKGQPQHF. CDR3 nucleotides: TGCGCCAGCAGCCAGACGGGGACAGGGAAGGGTCAGCCCCAGCATTTT.

This clonotype has just a few counts. The chain couples TRBV30 to TRBJ1-1; D is undetermined. From germline, CDR1 is GTSNPN and CDR2 SVGIG (reference sequence). V was pared by 0 bases and J by 3 bases, with 8 bases between. There are 13 residues in the CDR3. CDR3 coding DNA: TGTGCCTGGAGTGTATTATGGGACACTGAAGCTTTCTTT. Translated: CAWSVLWDTEAFF.

This clonotype was observed a few times. J is TRBJ1-2 and V is TRBV6-1, with 10 positions matching TRBD1. This CDR3 contains 17 residues. Germline V CDR1 and CDR2: MNHNS, SASEGT. Unmatched junction bases numbered 16, after V lost 4 bases and J lost 8 bases. CDR3 in DNA: TGTGCCAGCAGTGGACCCGGGACAGGGGCCGTCCGGAAAGGCTACACCTTC. The encoded protein is CASSGPGTGAVRKGYTF.

This clonotype showed up just once. J is TRBJ1-5 and V is TRBV5-1; maybe TRBD1 (5 bases). Germline V gene lookup returns CDR1 SGHRS and CDR2 YFSETQ. V lost 4 bases to trimming and J lost 10 bases, with 15 bases between them. The CDR3 has 13 amino acids. The CDR3 protein is CASSKGPGNPQHF. CDR3 DNA: TGCGCCAGCAGCAAGGGGCCAGGGAATCCCCAGCATTTT.

The chain links TRBV4-2 to TRBJ2-5; D gene ambiguous. The germline CDR1 and CDR2 sequences are LGHNA and YNFKEQ. The CDR3 contains 14 residues. Trimming removed 8 bases at V and 1 base at J, with 14 bases between. CDR3 nucleotides: TGTGCCAGCGCAGTGTCGTCCGGCCAAGAGACCCAGTACTTC. Translating it yields CASAVSSGQETQYF.

This clonotype appeared a few times. This rearrangement joins TRBV3-1 to TRBJ2-5; weak D call: TRBD1 (5 bases). Deletions cut 2 bases from V and 1 base from J, with 8 bases between. CDR1 is LGHDT and CDR2 is YNNKEL in the germline V gene (reference sequence). The CDR3 runs to 14 residues. CDR3 loop: CASSQRRGQETQYF. CDR3 DNA sequence: TGTGCCAGCAGCCAACGAAGGGGCCAAGAGACCCAGTACTTC.

The rearrangement joins TRBV24-1 to TRBJ2-1; 7 bases match TRBD1. With V trimmed by 11 bases and J by 2 bases, 11 bases remained unmatched. The CDR3 runs 15 residues. Germline V gene lookup returns CDR1 KGHDR and CDR2 SFDVKD. This CDR3 reads CAITLTGNPYNEQFF. The CDR3 nucleotides read TGTGCCATCACTCTGACAGGGAACCCCTACAATGAGCAGTTCTTC.

V usage is TRBV7-2 and J usage is TRBJ2-6; 9 bases fit TRBD2. The CDR3 loop spans 17 amino acids. The germline V gene has CDR1 SGHTA and CDR2 FQGNSA. V trimming: 2 bases; J trimming: 3 bases; junction bases outside the gene matches: 5. CDR3 coding DNA: TGTGCCAGCAGCTTAATTAGCGGGAGATTTGGGGCCAACGTCCTGACTTTC. Its translation: CASSLISGRFGANVLTF.

This sequence joins TRBV6-2 or TRBV6-3 and TRBJ2-3, with a weak D call TRBD2 (6 bases). V lost 5 bases, J lost 0 bases, and 15 bases lay in between. This CDR3 is built from 16 residues. Germline CDR1 and CDR2: MNHEY and SVGEGT. This CDR3 is CASSPPAGSSTDTQYF. The CDR3 DNA follows: TGTGCCAGCAGTCCTCCGGCGGGATCTAGCACAGATACGCAGTATTTT.

Notes on this clonotype: A much larger clone differs by one base, so this may be a read error. The rearrangement links TRBV12-3 or TRBV12-4 to TRBJ2-4; D not certain. V lost 4 bases and J lost 9, with 10 bases in between. This CDR3 has 12 residues. This CDR3 is CASSSNVGIQYF. Here the CDR3 DNA reads TGTGCCAGCAGTTCCAACGTGGGCATTCAGTACTTC.